Listed below are T cell receptor beta chains from one sample, sequenced in a study of tumor-infiltrating lymphocytes in primary liver carcinoma. TCRdb itself ran the multiplex PCR reads through MiXCR, one entry per CDR3 protein. The table has about 54,000 distinct CDR3 sequences, about three quarters seen once. Sequencing was carried out using liver tumor tissue from sampling region 2. These receptors were taken from a man aged 35 to 55 with primary liver carcinoma and hepatitis B virus infection. Each CDR3 is given with its conserved first and last residue. D genes are given only for firm matches. Clone sizes are given selectively: once, few, many, or a class where the clone is expanded.

NA NA TRBJ2-2 TRBV6-5 TGTGCCAGCAGCTACGCAGTGGAAGGCACCTGGGAGCTGTTTTTT CASSYAVEGTWELFF
many TRBD2 TRBJ2-7 TRBV13 TGTGCCAGCAGCCCCAACGGGAGGGCCCCTCTCGAGCAGTACTTC CASSPNGRAPLEQYF
many TRBD1 TRBJ2-2 TRBV5-4 TGTGCCAGCCGCCCGGGACAGGGGTCCGGGGAGCTGTTTTTT CASRPGQGSGELFF
NA NA TRBJ2-7 TRBV6-5 TGTGCCAGCAGTTACCGGGACCCCAGATCCTACAAACAGTACTTC CASSYRDPRSYKQYF
many NA TRBJ2-5 TRBV29-1 TGCAGCGTGGAGGACAGCCAGGGGGAGACCCAGTACTTC CSVEDSQGETQYF
NA NA TRBJ2-1 TRBV20-1 TGCAGTGCGGCTGGGACAATCCTCTCCTGCAATGAGCAGTTCTTC CSAAGTILSCNEQFF
many NA TRBJ2-7 TRBV7-9 TGTGCCAGCAGGCCCGGACAAAGCTACGAGCAGTACTTC CASRPGQSYEQYF
many NA TRBJ2-2 TRBV28 TGTGCCAGCTTTAGCCCGGGCGGGGCGAACACCGGGGAGCTGTTTTTT CASFSPGGANTGELFF
NA NA TRBJ2-7 TRBV6-1 TGCGCCAGCACCCCTCGAAGGGGGGCGATAGTCGAGCAGCACTTC CASTPRRGAIVEQHF
NA NA TRBJ1-2 TRBV13 TGTGTCAGCAGCTCCTTTTACAGGAAGCAGGGGTATGGCTACACCTTC CVSSSFYRKQGYGYTF
once NA TRBJ1-5 TRBV19 TGTGCCAATAGTTGGAGGCCAGCGCAGCCCCAGCATTTT CANSWRPAQPQHF